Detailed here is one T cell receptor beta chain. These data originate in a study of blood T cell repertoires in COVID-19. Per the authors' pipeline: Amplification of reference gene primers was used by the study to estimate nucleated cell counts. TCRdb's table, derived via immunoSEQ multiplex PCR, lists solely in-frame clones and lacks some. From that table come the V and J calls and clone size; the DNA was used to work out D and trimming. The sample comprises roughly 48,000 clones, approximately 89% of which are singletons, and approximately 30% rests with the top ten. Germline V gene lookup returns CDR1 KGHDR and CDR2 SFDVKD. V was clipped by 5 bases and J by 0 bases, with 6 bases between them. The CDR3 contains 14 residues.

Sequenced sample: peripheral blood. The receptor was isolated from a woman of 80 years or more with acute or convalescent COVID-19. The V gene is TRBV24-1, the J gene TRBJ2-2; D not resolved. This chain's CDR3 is CATSAATNTGELFF. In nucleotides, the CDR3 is TGTGCCACCAGTGCCGCTACGAACACCGGGGAGCTGTTTTTT.